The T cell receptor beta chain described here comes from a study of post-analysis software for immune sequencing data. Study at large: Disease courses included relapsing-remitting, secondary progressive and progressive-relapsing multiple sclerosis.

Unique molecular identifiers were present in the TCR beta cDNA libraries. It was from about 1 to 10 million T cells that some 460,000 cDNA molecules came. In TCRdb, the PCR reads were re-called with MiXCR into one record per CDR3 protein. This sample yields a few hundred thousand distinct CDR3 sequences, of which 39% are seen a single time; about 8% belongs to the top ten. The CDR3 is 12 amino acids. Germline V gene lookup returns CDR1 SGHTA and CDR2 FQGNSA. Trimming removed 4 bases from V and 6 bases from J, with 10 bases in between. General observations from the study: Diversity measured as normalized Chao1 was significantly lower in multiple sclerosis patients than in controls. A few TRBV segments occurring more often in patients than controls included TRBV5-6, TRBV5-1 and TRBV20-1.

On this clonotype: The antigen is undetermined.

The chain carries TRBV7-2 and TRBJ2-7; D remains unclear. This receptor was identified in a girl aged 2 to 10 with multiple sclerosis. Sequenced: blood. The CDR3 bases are TGTGCCAGCAGCTCACCTCACCGCGAGCAGTACTTC. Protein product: CASSSPHREQYF.